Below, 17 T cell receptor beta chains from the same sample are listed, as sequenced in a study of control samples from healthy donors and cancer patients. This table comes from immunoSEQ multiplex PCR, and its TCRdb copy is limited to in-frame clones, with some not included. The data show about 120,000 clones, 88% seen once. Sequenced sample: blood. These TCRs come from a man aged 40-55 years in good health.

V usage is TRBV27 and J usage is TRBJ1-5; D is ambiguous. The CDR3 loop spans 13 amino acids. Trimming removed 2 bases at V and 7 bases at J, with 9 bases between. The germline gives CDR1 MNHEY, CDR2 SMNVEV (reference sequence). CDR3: CASSLNWGQPQHF. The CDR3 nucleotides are TGTGCCAGCAGTTTAAATTGGGGACAGCCCCAGCATTTT.

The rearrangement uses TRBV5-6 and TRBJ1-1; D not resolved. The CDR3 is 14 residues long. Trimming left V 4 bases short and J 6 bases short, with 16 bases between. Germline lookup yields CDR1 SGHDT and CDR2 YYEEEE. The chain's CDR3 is CASSPPLGRAEAFF. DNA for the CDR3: TGTGCCAGCAGCCCCCCCCTAGGGAGGGCTGAAGCTTTCTTT. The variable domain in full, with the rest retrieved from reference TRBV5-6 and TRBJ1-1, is DAGVTQSPTHLIKTRGQQVTLRCSPKSGHDTVSWYQQALGQGPQFIFQYYEEEERQRGNFPDRFSGHQFPNYSSELNVNALLLGDSALYLCASSPPLGRAEAFFGQGTRLTVV.

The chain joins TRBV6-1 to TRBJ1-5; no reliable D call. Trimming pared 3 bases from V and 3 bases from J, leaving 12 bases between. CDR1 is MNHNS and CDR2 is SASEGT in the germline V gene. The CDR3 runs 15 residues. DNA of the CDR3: TGTGCCAGCAGTGAGAATCGGGGTGACAATCAGCCCCAGCATTTT. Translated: CASSENRGDNQPQHF.

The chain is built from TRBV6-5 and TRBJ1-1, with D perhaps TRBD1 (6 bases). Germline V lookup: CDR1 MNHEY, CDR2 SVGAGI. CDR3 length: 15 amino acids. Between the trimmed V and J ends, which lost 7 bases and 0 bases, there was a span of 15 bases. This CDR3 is CASKIDRNMNTEAFF. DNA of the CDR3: TGTGCCAGCAAGATCGACAGGAATATGAACACTGAAGCTTTCTTT.

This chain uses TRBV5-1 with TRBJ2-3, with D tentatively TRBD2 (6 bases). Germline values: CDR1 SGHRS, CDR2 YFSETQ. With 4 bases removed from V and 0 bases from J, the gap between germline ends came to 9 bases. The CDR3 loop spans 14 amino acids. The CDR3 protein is CASSAGPSTDTQYF. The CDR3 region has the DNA TGCGCCAGCAGCGCGGGGCCTAGCACAGATACGCAGTATTTT.

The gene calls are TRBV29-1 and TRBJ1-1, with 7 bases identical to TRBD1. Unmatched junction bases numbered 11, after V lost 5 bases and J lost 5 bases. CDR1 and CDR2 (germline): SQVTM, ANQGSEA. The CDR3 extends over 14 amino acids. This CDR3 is CSVPGDRDGTEAFF. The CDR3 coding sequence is TGCAGCGTTCCAGGAGACAGGGATGGAACTGAAGCTTTCTTT.

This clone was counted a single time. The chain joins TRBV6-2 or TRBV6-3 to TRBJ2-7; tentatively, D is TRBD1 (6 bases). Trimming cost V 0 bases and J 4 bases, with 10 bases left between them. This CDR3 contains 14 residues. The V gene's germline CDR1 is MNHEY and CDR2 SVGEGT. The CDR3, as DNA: TGTGCCAGCAGTTACTCAGACAGGAGATACGAGCAGTACTTC. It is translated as CASSYSDRRYEQYF.

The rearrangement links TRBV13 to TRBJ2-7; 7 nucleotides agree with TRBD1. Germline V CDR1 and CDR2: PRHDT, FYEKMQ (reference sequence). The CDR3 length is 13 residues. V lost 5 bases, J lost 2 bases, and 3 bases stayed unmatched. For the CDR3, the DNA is TGTGCCAGCAGCCACGGACAGGCCTACGAGCAGTACTTC. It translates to CASSHGQAYEQYF.

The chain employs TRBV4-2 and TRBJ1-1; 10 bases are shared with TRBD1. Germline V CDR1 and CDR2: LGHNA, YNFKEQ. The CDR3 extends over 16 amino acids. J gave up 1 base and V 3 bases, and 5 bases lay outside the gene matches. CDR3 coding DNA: TGTGCCAGCAGCCAGGGACAGGGGCACTCGAACACTGAAGCTTTCTTT. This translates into CASSQGQGHSNTEAFF.

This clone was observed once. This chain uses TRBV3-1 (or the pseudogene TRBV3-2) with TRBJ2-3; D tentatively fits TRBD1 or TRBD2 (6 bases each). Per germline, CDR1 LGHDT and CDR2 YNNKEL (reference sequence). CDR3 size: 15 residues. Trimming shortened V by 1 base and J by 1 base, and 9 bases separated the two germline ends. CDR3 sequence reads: CASSQVGGRTDTQYF. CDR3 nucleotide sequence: TGTGCCAGCAGCCAAGTTGGGGGGCGCACAGATACGCAGTATTTT.

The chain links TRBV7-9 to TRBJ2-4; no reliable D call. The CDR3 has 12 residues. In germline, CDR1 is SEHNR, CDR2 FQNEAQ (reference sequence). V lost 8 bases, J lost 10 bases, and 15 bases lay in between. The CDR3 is CASQIRGAIQYF. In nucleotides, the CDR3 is TGTGCCAGCCAAATCCGTGGAGCTATTCAGTACTTC.

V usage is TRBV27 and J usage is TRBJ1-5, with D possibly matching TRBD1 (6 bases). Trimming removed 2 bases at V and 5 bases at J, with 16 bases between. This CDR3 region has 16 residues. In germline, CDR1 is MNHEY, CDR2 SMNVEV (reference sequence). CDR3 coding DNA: TGTGCCAGCAGTTTAGGTCCGGGGGCGCCGGATCAGCCCCAGCATTTT. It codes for CASSLGPGAPDQPQHF.

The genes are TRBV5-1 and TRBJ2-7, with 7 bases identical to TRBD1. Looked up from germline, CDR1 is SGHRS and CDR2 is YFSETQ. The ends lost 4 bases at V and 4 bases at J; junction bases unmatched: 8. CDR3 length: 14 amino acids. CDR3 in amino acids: CASSQGQNLYEQYF. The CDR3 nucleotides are TGCGCCAGCAGCCAGGGACAGAACCTTTACGAGCAGTACTTC.

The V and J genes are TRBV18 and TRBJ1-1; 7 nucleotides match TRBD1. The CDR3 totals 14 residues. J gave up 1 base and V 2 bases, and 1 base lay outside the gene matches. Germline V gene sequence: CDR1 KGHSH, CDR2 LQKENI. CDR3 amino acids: CASSPSGGNTEAFF. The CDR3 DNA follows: TGTGCCAGCTCACCATCAGGGGGGAACACTGAAGCTTTCTTT.

Here the CDR3 DNA reads TGTGCCAGCAGCTTAGCGGACAGGTTCAGCACAGATACGCAGTATTTT. This translates into CASSLADRFSTDTQYF. V is TRBV7-6 and J is TRBJ2-3; TRBD1 matches at 7 bases. Germline CDR1 is SGHVS and CDR2 is FNYEAQ. The CDR3 has 16 residues. Trimming took 0 bases from V and 0 from J; bases not matched to a gene: 3.

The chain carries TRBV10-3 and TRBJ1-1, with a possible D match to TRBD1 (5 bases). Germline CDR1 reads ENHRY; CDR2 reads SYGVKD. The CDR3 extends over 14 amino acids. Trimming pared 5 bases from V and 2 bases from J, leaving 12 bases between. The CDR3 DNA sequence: TGTGCCATCAGTCCAGGGCTTGAAAACACTGAAGCTTTCTTT. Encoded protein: CAISPGLENTEAFF.

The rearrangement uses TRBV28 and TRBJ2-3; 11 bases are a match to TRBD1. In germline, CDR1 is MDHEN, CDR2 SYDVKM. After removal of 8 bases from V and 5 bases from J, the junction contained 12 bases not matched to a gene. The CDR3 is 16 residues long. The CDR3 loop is CASPPSRDRGVDTQYF. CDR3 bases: TGTGCCAGCCCACCCAGCCGGGACAGGGGGGTAGATACGCAGTATTTT. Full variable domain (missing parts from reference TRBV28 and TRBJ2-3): DVKVTQSSRYLVKRTGEKVFLECVQDMDHENMFWYRQDPGLGLRLIYFSYDVKMKEKGDIPEGYSVSREKKERFSLILESASTNQTSMYLCASPPSRDRGVDTQYFGPGTRLTVL.